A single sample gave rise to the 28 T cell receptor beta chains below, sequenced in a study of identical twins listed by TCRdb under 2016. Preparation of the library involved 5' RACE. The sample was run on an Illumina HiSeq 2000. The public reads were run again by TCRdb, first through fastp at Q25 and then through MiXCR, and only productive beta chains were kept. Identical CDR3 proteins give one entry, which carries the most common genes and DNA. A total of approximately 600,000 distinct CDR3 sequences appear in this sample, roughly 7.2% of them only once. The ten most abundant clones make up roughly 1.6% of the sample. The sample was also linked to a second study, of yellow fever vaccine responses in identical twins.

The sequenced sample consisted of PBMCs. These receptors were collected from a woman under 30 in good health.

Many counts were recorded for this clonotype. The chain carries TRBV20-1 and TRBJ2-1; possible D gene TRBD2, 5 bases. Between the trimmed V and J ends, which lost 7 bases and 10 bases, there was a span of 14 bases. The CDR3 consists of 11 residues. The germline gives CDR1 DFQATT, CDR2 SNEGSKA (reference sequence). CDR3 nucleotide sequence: TGCAGTGTAGTGGAGGAGTTAGAGCAGTTCTTC. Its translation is CSVVEELEQFF.

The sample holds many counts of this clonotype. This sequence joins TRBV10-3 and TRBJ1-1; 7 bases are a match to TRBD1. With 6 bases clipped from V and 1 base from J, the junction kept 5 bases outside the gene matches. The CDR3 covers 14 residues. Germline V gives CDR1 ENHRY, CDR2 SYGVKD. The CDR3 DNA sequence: TGTGCCATCAGCGGACAGGCGACGAACACTGAAGCTTTCTTT. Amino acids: CAISGQATNTEAFF.

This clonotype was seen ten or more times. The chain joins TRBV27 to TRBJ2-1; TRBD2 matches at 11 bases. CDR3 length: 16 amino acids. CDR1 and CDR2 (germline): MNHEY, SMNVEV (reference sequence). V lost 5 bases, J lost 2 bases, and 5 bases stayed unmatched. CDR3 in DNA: TGTGCCAGCAGTGAGGTAGCGGGAGGGGCCTACAATGAGCAGTTCTTC. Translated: CASSEVAGGAYNEQFF.

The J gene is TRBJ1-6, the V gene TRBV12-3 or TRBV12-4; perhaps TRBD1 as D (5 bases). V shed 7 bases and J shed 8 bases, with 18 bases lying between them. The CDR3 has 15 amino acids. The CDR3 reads CASKFTARVDSPLHF. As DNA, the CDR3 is TGTGCCAGCAAATTTACGGCCAGGGTTGATTCACCCCTCCACTTT.

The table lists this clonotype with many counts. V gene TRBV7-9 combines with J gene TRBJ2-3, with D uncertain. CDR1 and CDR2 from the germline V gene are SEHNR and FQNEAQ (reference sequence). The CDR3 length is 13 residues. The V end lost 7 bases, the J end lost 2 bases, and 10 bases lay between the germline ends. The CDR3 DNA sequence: TGTGCCAGCAAACTCTCGGCCACAGATACGCAGTATTTT. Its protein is CASKLSATDTQYF.

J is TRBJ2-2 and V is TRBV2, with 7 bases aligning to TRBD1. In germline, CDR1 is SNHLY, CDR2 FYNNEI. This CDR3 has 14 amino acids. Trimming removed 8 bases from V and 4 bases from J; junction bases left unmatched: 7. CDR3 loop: CASGRQGATGELFF. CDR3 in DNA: TGTGCCAGCGGAAGACAGGGAGCCACCGGGGAGCTGTTTTTT.

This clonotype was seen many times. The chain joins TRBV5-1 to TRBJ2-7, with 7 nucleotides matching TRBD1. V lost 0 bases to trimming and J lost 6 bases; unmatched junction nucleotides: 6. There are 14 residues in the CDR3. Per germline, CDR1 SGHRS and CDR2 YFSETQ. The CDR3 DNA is TGCGCCAGCAGCTTGGGGGAGACAGGGCGCGAGCAGTACGTC. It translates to CASSLGETGREQYV.

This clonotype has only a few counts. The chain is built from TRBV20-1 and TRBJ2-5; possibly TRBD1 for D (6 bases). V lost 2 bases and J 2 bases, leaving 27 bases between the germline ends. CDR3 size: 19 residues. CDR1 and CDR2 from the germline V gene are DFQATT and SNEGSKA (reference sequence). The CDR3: CSARQAERQNSGQQETQYF. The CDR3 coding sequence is TGCAGTGCTAGACAAGCAGAACGGCAGAATTCGGGACAACAAGAGACCCAGTACTTC.

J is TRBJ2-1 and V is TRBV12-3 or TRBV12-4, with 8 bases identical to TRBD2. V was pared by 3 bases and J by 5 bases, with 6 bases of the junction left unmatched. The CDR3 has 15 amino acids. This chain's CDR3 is CASSFSRRGDNEQFF. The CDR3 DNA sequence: TGTGCCAGCAGTTTCAGCCGGCGGGGGGACAATGAGCAGTTCTTC.

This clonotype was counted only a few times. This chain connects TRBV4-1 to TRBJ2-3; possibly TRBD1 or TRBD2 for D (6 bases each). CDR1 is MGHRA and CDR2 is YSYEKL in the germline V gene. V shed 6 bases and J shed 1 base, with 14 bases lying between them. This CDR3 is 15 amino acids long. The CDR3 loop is CASRPGARGTDTQYF. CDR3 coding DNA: TGCGCCAGCAGACCGGGGGCGCGAGGCACAGATACGCAGTATTTT.

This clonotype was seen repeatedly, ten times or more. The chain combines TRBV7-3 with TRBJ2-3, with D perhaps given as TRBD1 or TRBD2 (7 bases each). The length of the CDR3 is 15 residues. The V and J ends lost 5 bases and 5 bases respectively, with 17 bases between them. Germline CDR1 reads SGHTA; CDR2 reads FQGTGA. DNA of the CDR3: TGTGCCAGCAGCAGACAGGGAGGGTGGCTAGATACGCAGTATTTT. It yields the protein CASSRQGGWLDTQYF.

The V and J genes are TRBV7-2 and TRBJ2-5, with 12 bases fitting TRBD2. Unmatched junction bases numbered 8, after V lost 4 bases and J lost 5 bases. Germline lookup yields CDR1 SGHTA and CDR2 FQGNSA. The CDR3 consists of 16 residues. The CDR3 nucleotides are TGTGCCAGCAGCTCAGAACTAGCGGGAGGTTATGAGACCCAGTACTTC. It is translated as CASSSELAGGYETQYF.

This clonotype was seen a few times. CDR3 bases: TGTGCCAGCAGCCAGCGGGAGTTCTACAATGAGCAGTTCTTC. Its protein product is CASSQREFYNEQFF. V and J are TRBV7-2 and TRBJ2-1, with TRBD2 matching over 8 bases. V gave up 5 bases and J gave up 3 bases; unmatched junction bases: 3. Germline CDR1 and CDR2: SGHTA and FQGNSA. The CDR3 spans 14 residues.

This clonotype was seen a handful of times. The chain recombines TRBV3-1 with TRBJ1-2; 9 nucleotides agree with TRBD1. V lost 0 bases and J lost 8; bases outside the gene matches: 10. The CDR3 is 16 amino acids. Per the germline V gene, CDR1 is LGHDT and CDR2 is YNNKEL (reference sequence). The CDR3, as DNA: TGTGCCAGCAGCCAAGAACAGGGGGCGGCTGCCAGCGGCTACACCTTC. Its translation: CASSQEQGAAASGYTF.

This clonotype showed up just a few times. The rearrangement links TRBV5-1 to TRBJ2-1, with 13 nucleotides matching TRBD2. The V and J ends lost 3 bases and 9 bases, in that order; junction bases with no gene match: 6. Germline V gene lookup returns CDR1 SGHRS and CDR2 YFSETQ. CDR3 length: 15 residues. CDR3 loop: CASSSGLAGVFEQFF. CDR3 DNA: TGCGCCAGCAGCTCAGGACTAGCGGGAGTATTTGAGCAGTTCTTC. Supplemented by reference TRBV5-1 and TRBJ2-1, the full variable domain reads KAGVTQTPRYLIKTRGQQVTLSCSPISGHRSVSWYQQTPGQGLQFLFEYFSETQRNKGNFPGRFSGRQFSNSRSEMNVSTLELGDSALYLCASSSGLAGVFEQFFGPGTRLTVL.

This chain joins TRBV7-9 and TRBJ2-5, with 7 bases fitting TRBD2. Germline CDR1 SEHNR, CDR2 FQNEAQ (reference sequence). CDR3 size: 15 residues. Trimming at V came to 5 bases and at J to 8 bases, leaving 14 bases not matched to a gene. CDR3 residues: CASSAASLAALTQYF. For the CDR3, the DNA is TGTGCCAGCAGCGCGGCGTCCCTAGCGGCCTTAACCCAGTACTTC.

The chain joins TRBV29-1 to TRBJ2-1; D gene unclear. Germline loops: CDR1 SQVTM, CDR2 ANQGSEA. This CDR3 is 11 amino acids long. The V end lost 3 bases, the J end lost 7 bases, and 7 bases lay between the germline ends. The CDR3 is CSVEGRNEQFF. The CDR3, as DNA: TGCAGCGTTGAGGGTCGGAATGAGCAGTTCTTC.

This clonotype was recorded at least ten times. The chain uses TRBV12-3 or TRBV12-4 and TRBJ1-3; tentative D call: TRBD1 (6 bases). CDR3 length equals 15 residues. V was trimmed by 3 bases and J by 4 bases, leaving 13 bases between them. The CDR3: CASSLPAGVGNTIYF. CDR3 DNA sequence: TGTGCCAGCAGTTTGCCGGCAGGGGTCGGAAACACCATATATTTT.

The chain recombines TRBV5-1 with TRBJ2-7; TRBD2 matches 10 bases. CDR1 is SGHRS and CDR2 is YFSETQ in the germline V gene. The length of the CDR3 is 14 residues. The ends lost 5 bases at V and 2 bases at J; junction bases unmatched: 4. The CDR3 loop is CASSSAGGAYEQYF. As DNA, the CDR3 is TGCGCCAGCAGTTCAGCGGGAGGGGCCTACGAGCAGTACTTC.

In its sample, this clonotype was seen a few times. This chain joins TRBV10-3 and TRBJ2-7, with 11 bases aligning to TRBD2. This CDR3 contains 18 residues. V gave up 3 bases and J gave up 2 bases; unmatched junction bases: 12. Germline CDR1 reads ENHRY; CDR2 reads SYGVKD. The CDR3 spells CAISDTGTSGSPTYEQYF. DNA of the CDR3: TGTGCCATCAGTGATACTGGAACTAGCGGGAGTCCTACCTACGAGCAGTACTTC.

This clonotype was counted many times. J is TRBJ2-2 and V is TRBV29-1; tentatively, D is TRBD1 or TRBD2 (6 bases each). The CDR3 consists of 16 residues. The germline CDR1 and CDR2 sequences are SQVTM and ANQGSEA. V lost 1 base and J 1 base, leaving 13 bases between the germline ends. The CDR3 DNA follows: TGCAGCGTTGAAGGATGGGGGGCAAGGAACACCGGGGAGCTGTTTTTT. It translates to CSVEGWGARNTGELFF.

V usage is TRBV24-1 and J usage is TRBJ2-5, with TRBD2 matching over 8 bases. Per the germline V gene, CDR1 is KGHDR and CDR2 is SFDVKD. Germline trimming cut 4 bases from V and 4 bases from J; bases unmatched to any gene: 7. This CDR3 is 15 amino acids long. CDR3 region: CATSEEAGARETQYF. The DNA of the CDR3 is TGTGCCACCAGTGAGGAAGCGGGAGCCCGAGAGACCCAGTACTTC.

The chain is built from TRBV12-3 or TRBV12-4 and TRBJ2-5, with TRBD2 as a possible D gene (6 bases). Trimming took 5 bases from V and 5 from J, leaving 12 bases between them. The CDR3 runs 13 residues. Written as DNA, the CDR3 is TGTGCCAGCAGTCCTGCGGGGACGGAGACCCAGTACTTC. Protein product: CASSPAGTETQYF.

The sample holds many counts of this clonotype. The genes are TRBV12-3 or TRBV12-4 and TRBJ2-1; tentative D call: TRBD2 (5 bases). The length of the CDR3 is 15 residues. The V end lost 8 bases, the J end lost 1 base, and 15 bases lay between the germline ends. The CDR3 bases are TGTGCCAGCTTGGAGGAGGCTTTATCCTACAATGAGCAGTTCTTC. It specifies CASLEEALSYNEQFF.

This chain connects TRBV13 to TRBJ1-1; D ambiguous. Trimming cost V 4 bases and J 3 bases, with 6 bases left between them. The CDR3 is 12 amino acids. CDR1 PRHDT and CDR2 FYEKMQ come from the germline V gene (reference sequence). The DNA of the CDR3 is TGTGCCAGCAGCTCTATTGACACTGAAGCTTTCTTT. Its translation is CASSSIDTEAFF.

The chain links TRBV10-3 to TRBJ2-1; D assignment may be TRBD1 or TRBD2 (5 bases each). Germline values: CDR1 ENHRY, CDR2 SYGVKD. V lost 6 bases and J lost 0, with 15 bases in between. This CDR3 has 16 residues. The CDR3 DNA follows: TGTGCCATCAGCCCGACTGGGGGAAACTCCTACAATGAGCAGTTCTTC. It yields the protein CAISPTGGNSYNEQFF.

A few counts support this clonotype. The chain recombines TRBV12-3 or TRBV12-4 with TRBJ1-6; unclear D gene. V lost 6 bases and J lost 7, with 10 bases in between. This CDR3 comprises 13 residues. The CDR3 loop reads CASSPTANSPLHF. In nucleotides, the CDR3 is TGTGCCAGCAGCCCAACAGCAAATTCACCCCTCCACTTT.

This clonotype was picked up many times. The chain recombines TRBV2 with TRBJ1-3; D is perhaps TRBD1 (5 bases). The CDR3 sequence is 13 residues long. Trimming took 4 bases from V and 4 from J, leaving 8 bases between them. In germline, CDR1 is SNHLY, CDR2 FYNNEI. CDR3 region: CASSGDLGNTIYF. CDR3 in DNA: TGTGCCAGCAGTGGGGACTTGGGAAACACCATATATTTT.